The next 29 T cell receptor beta chains were all read from a single sample in a study of early T cells in non-severe SARS-CoV-2 infection. TCRdb used MiXCR to reprocess the 5' RACE reads, holding one entry per CDR3 protein. The data show around 81,000 distinct CDR3 sequences, roughly 13% seen once. Specimen: whole blood. These receptors came from an adult who was a healthcare worker with PCR-confirmed SARS-CoV-2 infection or an uninfected control (not recorded which).

This rearrangement joins TRBV9 to TRBJ2-2; possibly TRBD1 or TRBD2 for D (6 bases each). The germline gives CDR1 SGDLS, CDR2 YYNGEE. V gave up 0 bases and J gave up 4 bases, with 13 bases separating them. The CDR3 runs to 16 residues. The chain's CDR3 is CASSVVRGPGTGELFF. As DNA, the CDR3 is TGTGCCAGCAGCGTAGTACGGGGGCCGGGCACCGGGGAGCTGTTTTTT. The whole variable domain, remainder taken from reference TRBV9 and TRBJ2-2, is DSGVTQTPKHLITATGQRVTLRCSPRSGDLSVYWYQQSLDQGLQFLIQYYNGEERAKGNILERFSAQQFPDLHSELNLSSLELGDSALYFCASSVVRGPGTGELFFGEGSRLTVL.

J is TRBJ2-7 and V is TRBV10-2; D is unclear. Germline V gene lookup returns CDR1 WSHSY and CDR2 SAAADI. Trimming cost V 8 bases and J 8 bases, with 16 bases left between them. The CDR3 has 12 residues. CDR3 nucleotide sequence: TGCGCCAGCCCCCGGTCGGGTCTGCAGCAGTACTTC. Amino acids: CASPRSGLQQYF.

This clonotype appeared a few times. J is TRBJ2-7 and V is TRBV11-2; 8 bases fit TRBD2. The CDR3 consists of 17 residues. V was clipped by 2 bases and J by 6 bases; unmatched bases: 15. CDR1 and CDR2 from the germline V gene are SGHAT and FQNNGV. The DNA for the CDR3 is TGTGCCAGCAGCTTACTCGCGGGGGGCCACACACCCTCCGAGCAGTACTTC. Translation gives CASSLLAGGHTPSEQYF.

The chain combines TRBV7-2 with TRBJ2-1; TRBD2 agrees at 8 bases. V gave up 5 bases and J gave up 9 bases; unmatched junction bases: 12. Germline V gene sequence: CDR1 SGHTA, CDR2 FQGNSA. There are 15 residues in the CDR3. CDR3 in DNA: TGTGCCAGCAGCATTTCCGCGGGGACTAGGGGTGAGCAGTTCTTC. This gives the protein CASSISAGTRGEQFF.

This clonotype showed up just a few times. The rearrangement uses TRBV29-1 and TRBJ2-2; possibly TRBD2 for D (5 bases). CDR1 and CDR2 from the germline V gene are SQVTM and ANQGSEA. The CDR3 consists of 12 residues. V lost 4 bases and J 3 bases, leaving 6 bases between the germline ends. The CDR3 loop reads CSVVEDTGELFF. The CDR3 nucleotides read TGCAGCGTTGTGGAGGACACCGGGGAGCTGTTTTTT.

The chain combines TRBV6-6 with TRBJ2-3; 9 bases match TRBD2. Per the germline V gene, CDR1 is MNHNY and CDR2 is SVGAGI (reference sequence). This CDR3 is 15 amino acids long. Trimming cost V 4 bases and J 3 bases; bases outside gene matches: 5. The CDR3: CASSLSGGWTDTQYF. The CDR3 DNA follows: TGTGCCAGCAGTTTAAGCGGGGGGTGGACAGATACGCAGTATTTT.

CDR3 protein: CASSSPGYEQFF. In DNA, the CDR3 is TGTGCCAGCAGCTCCCCTGGCTATGAGCAGTTCTTC. This chain joins TRBV7-2 and TRBJ2-1, with unresolved D. Germline lookup yields CDR1 SGHTA and CDR2 FQGNSA. This CDR3 is built from 12 residues. V was shortened by 4 bases and J by 8 bases, with 9 bases between the two germline ends. Together with reference TRBV7-2 and TRBJ2-1, the CDR3 gives the full variable domain: GAGVSQSPSNKVTEKGKDVELRCDPISGHTALYWYRQSLGQGLEFLIYFQGNSAPDKSGLPSDRFSAERTGGSVSTLTIQRTQQEDSAVYLCASSSPGYEQFFGPGTRLTVL.

This clonotype was observed a handful of times. This chain links TRBV6-6 with TRBJ1-2, with TRBD1 identical over 7 bases. Germline CDR1 and CDR2: MNHNY and SVGAGI (reference sequence). Trimming took 6 bases from V and 4 from J; bases not matched to a gene: 11. The CDR3 is made up of 15 amino acids. DNA for the CDR3: TGTGCCAGCAGAATCAACAGAGGACAGGTCTATGGCTACACCTTC. Translated: CASRINRGQVYGYTF.

This clonotype was detected only a few times. The chain uses TRBV7-6 and TRBJ2-1, with TRBD2 matching over 11 bases. The V and J ends lost 3 bases and 6 bases, in that order; junction bases with no gene match: 4. This CDR3 is built from 15 residues. Looked up from germline, CDR1 is SGHVS and CDR2 is FNYEAQ. CDR3 sequence (DNA): TGTGCCAGCAGCTTCGTAGCGGGGGGGCCCAATGAGCAGTTCTTC. Protein product: CASSFVAGGPNEQFF.

This rearrangement joins TRBV4-2 to TRBJ2-7; D perhaps matches TRBD1 (5 bases). The CDR3 contains 14 residues. V was cut by 6 bases and J by 2 bases, with 14 bases left in between. Germline V gene sequence: CDR1 LGHNA, CDR2 YNFKEQ. The CDR3 sequence is CASRVGDGPYEQYF. CDR3 bases: TGTGCCAGCAGGGTAGGGGATGGGCCCTACGAGCAGTACTTC.

This clonotype was seen only a few times. This chain connects TRBV20-1 to TRBJ1-1; perhaps TRBD1 as D (5 bases). V was clipped by 1 base and J by 4 bases, with 13 bases between them. The CDR3 length is 14 residues. CDR1 and CDR2 from the germline V gene are DFQATT and SNEGSKA (reference sequence). CDR3 nucleotide sequence: TGCAGTGCTAGAGTCTCAGGGAACATCACTGAAGCTTTCTTT. It yields the protein CSARVSGNITEAFF.

This clonotype was seen a handful of times. The genes are TRBV20-1 and TRBJ1-5; D uncertain. CDR1 is DFQATT and CDR2 is SNEGSKA in the germline V gene (reference sequence). There are 14 residues in the CDR3. The V end lost 3 bases, the J end lost 0 bases, and 9 bases lay between the germline ends. CDR3 sequence (DNA): TGCAGTGCTAGGGAGGAGGATAGCAATCAGCCCCAGCATTTT. Amino acid sequence: CSAREEDSNQPQHF.

In its sample, this clonotype was seen a few times. The chain recombines TRBV3-1 with TRBJ1-1; tentative D call: TRBD1 (6 bases). The CDR3 is 13 residues long. The V and J ends lost 2 bases and 10 bases respectively, with 14 bases between them. From germline, CDR1 is LGHDT and CDR2 YNNKEL (reference sequence). The CDR3, as DNA: TGTGCCAGCAGCCAACGGAGGGGGTTTCTAGCTTTCTTT. This translates into CASSQRRGFLAFF.

This clonotype was counted only a few times. V gene TRBV29-1 combines with J gene TRBJ1-1, with 7 bases identical to TRBD1. V lost 6 bases, J lost 0 bases, and 7 bases stayed unmatched. CDR1 and CDR2 from the germline V gene are SQVTM and ANQGSEA. CDR3 size: 14 residues. The DNA for the CDR3 is TGCAGCGTAGGAGTAGGGGGCATGAACACTGAAGCTTTCTTT. This translates into CSVGVGGMNTEAFF.

The chain has TRBV5-4 and TRBJ1-1, with a possible D match to TRBD1 (6 bases). Trimming removed 5 bases from V and 3 bases from J, with 14 bases in between. The CDR3 runs 14 residues. CDR1 is SGHNT, CDR2 YYREEE, per germline (reference sequence). The CDR3 here is CASSFREGDTEAFF. The CDR3 DNA is TGTGCCAGCAGTTTTCGGGAGGGGGACACTGAAGCTTTCTTT. Full variable domain (outside the CDR3, taken from reference TRBV5-4 and TRBJ1-1): ETGVTQSPTHLIKTRGQQVTLRCSSQSGHNTVSWYQQALGQGPQFIFQYYREEENGRGNFPPRFSGLQFPNYSSELNVNALELDDSALYLCASSFREGDTEAFFGQGTRLTVV.

In this sample, this clonotype turned up a few times. The chain couples TRBV29-1 to TRBJ2-1; 9 bases map to TRBD2. This CDR3 comprises 15 residues. Germline CDR1 is SQVTM and CDR2 is ANQGSEA. V shed 6 bases, J shed 7 bases, and the junction held 13 bases outside the gene matches. CDR3 DNA sequence: TGCAGCGTCGCGGGGGGGCTGGGCGCATCGAATGAGCAGTTCTTC. It codes for CSVAGGLGASNEQFF.

The chain joins TRBV6-2 or TRBV6-3 to TRBJ2-1, with D possibly matching TRBD1 (5 bases). Germline V CDR1 and CDR2: MNHEY, SVGEGT. Trimming took 2 bases from V and 2 from J, leaving 10 bases between them. The CDR3 covers 15 residues. Written as DNA, the CDR3 is TGTGCCAGCAGTTACGATAGCAGGGCCTACAATGAGCAGTTCTTC. It yields the protein CASSYDSRAYNEQFF.

The sample holds a few counts of this clonotype. The chain uses TRBV29-1 and TRBJ2-7, with 10 bases lining up with TRBD1. Germline loops: CDR1 SQVTM, CDR2 ANQGSEA. J gave up 0 bases and V 7 bases, and 3 bases lay outside the gene matches. There are 13 residues in the CDR3. The chain's CDR3 is CSARTGGSYEQYF. The CDR3 region has the DNA TGCAGCGCCCGGACAGGGGGCTCCTACGAGCAGTACTTC.

This clonotype has only a few counts. The rearrangement joins TRBV4-1 to TRBJ2-2; 9 bases map to TRBD2. The V segment lost 4 bases and the J segment 7 bases; nucleotides outside the gene matches: 4. CDR3 length: 14 residues. Germline values: CDR1 MGHRA, CDR2 YSYEKL. The CDR3 here is CASSLRGGGGELFF. In DNA form, the CDR3 reads TGCGCCAGCAGCCTGCGGGGGGGCGGCGGGGAGCTGTTTTTT.

This clonotype was counted between two and nine times. The V gene is TRBV6-2 or TRBV6-3, the J gene TRBJ2-1, with D possibly being TRBD1 (5 bases). Trimming took off 2 bases at V and 0 bases at J, with 8 bases between the two ends. Germline V gene data show CDR1 as MNHEY and CDR2 as SVGEGT. The CDR3 covers 15 residues. The chain's CDR3 is CASSYVGPSYNEQFF. In DNA form, the CDR3 reads TGTGCCAGCAGTTACGTGGGGCCCTCCTACAATGAGCAGTTCTTC.

The table lists this clonotype with a few counts. This chain connects TRBV6-1 to TRBJ1-4, with D perhaps TRBD1 (6 bases). The V end lost 3 bases, the J end lost 3 bases, and 14 bases lay between the germline ends. This CDR3 spans 16 amino acids. Per germline, CDR1 MNHNS and CDR2 SASEGT. In DNA form, the CDR3 reads TGTGCCAGCAGTGATTGGGGGCTTAATTCTAATGAAAAACTGTTTTTT. Translated, it gives CASSDWGLNSNEKLFF.

This clonotype turned up a few times. V usage is TRBV11-1 and J usage is TRBJ2-7, with TRBD1 identical over 7 bases. Germline V CDR1 and CDR2: SGHAT, FQDESV (reference sequence). V shed 5 bases and J 8 bases; nucleotides not matched to a gene: 6. This CDR3 has 12 residues. In DNA form, the CDR3 reads TGTGCCAGCAGCCGCGGACAGGATCAGCAGTACTTC. Protein product: CASSRGQDQQYF. The variable domain in full, with the rest retrieved from reference TRBV11-1 and TRBJ2-7, is EAEVAQSPRYKITEKSQAVAFWCDPISGHATLYWYRQILGQGPELLVQFQDESVVDDSQLPKDRFSAERLKGVDSTLKIQPAELGDSAMYLCASSRGQDQQYFGPGTRLTVT.

The J gene is TRBJ2-3, the V gene TRBV3-1; 12 positions match TRBD2. Germline trimming cut 0 bases from V and 2 bases from J; bases unmatched to any gene: 3. Germline V lookup: CDR1 LGHDT, CDR2 YNNKEL (reference sequence). CDR3 length: 17 amino acids. This CDR3 reads CASSQEGTSGYTDTQYF. CDR3 in DNA: TGTGCCAGCAGCCAAGAGGGGACTAGCGGGTACACAGATACGCAGTATTTT.

In this sample, this clonotype turned up many times. CDR3 nucleotides: TGTGCCAGCAGTTCCCGCAGGGGACGAGAGTTTGGCTACACCTTC. This translates into CASSSRRGREFGYTF. The chain combines TRBV12-3 or TRBV12-4 with TRBJ1-2, with D maybe TRBD1 (6 bases). Trimming pared 4 bases from V and 7 bases from J, leaving 19 bases between. CDR3 length: 15 amino acids.

At least ten counts were recorded for this clonotype. The J gene is TRBJ2-2, the V gene TRBV6-2 or TRBV6-3; a possible D gene is TRBD2 (5 bases). This CDR3 region has 13 residues. Germline values: CDR1 MNHEY, CDR2 SVGEGT. Between the trimmed V and J ends, which lost 2 bases and 4 bases, there was a span of 5 bases. As DNA, the CDR3 is TGTGCCAGCAGTTACCGGGGCACCGGGGAGCTGTTTTTT. This encodes CASSYRGTGELFF.

There are a few counts of this clonotype. The chain employs TRBV14 and TRBJ2-3; TRBD1 is a possible D gene (5 bases). The germline CDR1 and CDR2 sequences are SGHDN and FVKESK. The CDR3 covers 15 residues. V dropped 0 bases and J dropped 4 bases, with 11 bases sitting between them. As DNA, the CDR3 is TGTGCCAGCAGCCAAGAAAGGTCAGGGCCAGATACGCAGTATTTT. Amino acid sequence: CASSQERSGPDTQYF.

The chain links TRBV18 to TRBJ2-1, with 9 bases lining up with TRBD1. Germline CDR1 is KGHSH and CDR2 is LQKENI. There are 15 residues in the CDR3. V was clipped by 2 bases and J by 5 bases; unmatched bases: 4. CDR3 coding DNA: TGTGCCAGCTCACCAGGGACAGGGTATCACAATGAGCAGTTCTTC. Encoded protein: CASSPGTGYHNEQFF.

The chain carries TRBV12-5 and TRBJ1-5; D gene unclear. Germline V gene lookup returns CDR1 LGHNT and CDR2 FRNRAP. Trimming left V 0 bases short and J 1 base short, with 16 bases between. CDR3 length: 18 residues. The CDR3 region has the DNA TGTGCTAGTGGTTTGGTACCGGGCGAATCCCTGAGCAATCAGCCCCAGCATTTT. Its protein product is CASGLVPGESLSNQPQHF.

On this clonotype: A much more abundant neighbour one base away suggests this may be a read error. The chain joins TRBV25-1 to TRBJ2-5; D is uncertain. The CDR3 length is 12 residues. Trimming cost V 6 bases and J 0 bases, with 5 bases left between them. Germline values: CDR1 MGHDK, CDR2 SYGVNS. CDR3 sequence reads: CASRENQETQYF. Here the CDR3 DNA reads TGTGCCAGCAGAGAAAACCAAGAGACCCAGTACTTC.